This TCR beta chain was sequenced for a study of regulatory and conventional T cells in RAG deficiency. Study-level results: Shannon entropy fell and Simpson indices rose in RAG-deficient patients. Sorted Omenn CD25-high CD127-low cells may not be bona fide Tregs. Patient subsets had shorter CDR3s; Omenn Treg-Tconv overlap exceeded 75%.

Using immunoSEQ multiplex PCR, the repertoire was profiled, and TCRdb retains in-frame clones only, with some absent. Of some 19,000 clones listed, roughly 87% are singletons. Turning to this clone: Its antigen is not known.

V dropped 2 bases and J dropped 5; count of bases not matched to a gene: 3. Germline V CDR1 and CDR2: GTSNPN, SVGIG (reference sequence). The CDR3 loop spans 14 amino acids. Genomic DNA came from blood regulatory T cells gated CD4+ CD25-high CD127-low. These data also formed part of another study, on regulatory T cells. That paper notes: The PCR used 52 TRBV and 13 TRBJ primers.

The chain recombines TRBV30 with TRBJ1-6; 7 nucleotides align to TRBD1. Sequenced material: Tregs sorted from blood. The TCR originated in a human donor in good health. The CDR3 spells CAWSLGQNNSPLHF. The CDR3 DNA follows: TGTGCCTGGAGTTTGGGACAGAATAATTCACCCCTCCACTTT.